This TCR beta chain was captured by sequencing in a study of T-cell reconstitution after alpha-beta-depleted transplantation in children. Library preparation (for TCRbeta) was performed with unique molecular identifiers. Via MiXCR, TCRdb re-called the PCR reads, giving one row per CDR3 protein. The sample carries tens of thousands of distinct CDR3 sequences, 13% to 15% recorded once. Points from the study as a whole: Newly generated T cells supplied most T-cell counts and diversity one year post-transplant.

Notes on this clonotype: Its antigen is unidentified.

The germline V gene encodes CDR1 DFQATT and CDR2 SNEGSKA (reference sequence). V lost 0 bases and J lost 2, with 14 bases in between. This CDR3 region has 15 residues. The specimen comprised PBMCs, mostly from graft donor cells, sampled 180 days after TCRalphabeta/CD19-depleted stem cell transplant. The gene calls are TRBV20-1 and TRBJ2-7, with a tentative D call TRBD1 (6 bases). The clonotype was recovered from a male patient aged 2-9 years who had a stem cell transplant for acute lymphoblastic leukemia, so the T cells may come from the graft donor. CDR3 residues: CSARDRDKLTYEQYF. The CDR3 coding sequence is TGCAGTGCTAGAGACCGGGACAAGTTAACCTACGAGCAGTACTTC.